These T cell receptor beta chains were read from a single sample in a study of CD8 T cells in Susac syndrome. TCRdb ran MiXCR on the immunoSEQ multiplex PCR reads and lists one entry per CDR3 protein. This table holds roughly 400,000 distinct CDR3 sequences, 85% to 90% found once. Source material: CD8+ T cells from PBMCs. The receptors here all came from a human donor with multiple sclerosis. CDR3s include the opening cysteine and the closing phenylalanine or tryptophan. Fields, in order: V gene, D gene, J gene, clone size, CDR3 protein, CDR3 DNA. D genes are given only for firm matches. Size values are once, few and many counts, or a class for expanded clones, and some rows have none.

v_call: TRBV27; d_call: TRBD2; j_call: TRBJ2-7; clone_size: few; cdr3_aa: CASSLTAGEVYEQYF; cdr3_nt: TGTGCCAGCAGTCTCACAGCGGGAGAGGTATACGAGCAGTACTTC
v_call: TRBV27; d_call: NA; j_call: TRBJ2-2; clone_size: NA; cdr3_aa: CASRGGAGELFF; cdr3_nt: TGTGCCAGCAGGGGCGGGGCCGGGGAGCTGTTTTTT
v_call: TRBV27; d_call: TRBD1; j_call: TRBJ2-1; clone_size: NA; cdr3_aa: CASSPGTEYNEQFF; cdr3_nt: TGTGCCAGCAGCCCCGGGACAGAGTACAATGAGCAGTTCTTC
v_call: TRBV6-1; d_call: NA; j_call: TRBJ1-1; clone_size: NA; cdr3_aa: CASSERGWRTEAFF; cdr3_nt: TGTGCCAGCAGTGAAAGAGGGTGGCGCACTGAAGCTTTCTTT
v_call: TRBV30; d_call: NA; j_call: TRBJ2-3; clone_size: once; cdr3_aa: CAWSVGFVGDTQYF; cdr3_nt: TGTGCCTGGAGTGTCGGCTTCGTGGGGGATACGCAGTATTTT
v_call: TRBV27; d_call: NA; j_call: TRBJ1-1; clone_size: NA; cdr3_aa: CASSLSQSAGNTEAFF; cdr3_nt: TGTGCCAGCAGTTTATCTCAATCGGCAGGGAACACTGAAGCTTTCTTT
v_call: TRBV5-6; d_call: TRBD1; j_call: TRBJ2-3; clone_size: NA; cdr3_aa: CASSPRPGQGLDTQYF; cdr3_nt: TGTGCCAGCAGCCCCCGACCGGGACAGGGATTGGATACGCAGTATTTT
v_call: TRBV4-1; d_call: NA; j_call: TRBJ2-3; clone_size: NA; cdr3_aa: CASSQDIGQADTQYF; cdr3_nt: TGCGCCAGCAGCCAAGATATTGGCCAGGCAGATACGCAGTATTTT
v_call: TRBV4-1; d_call: NA; j_call: TRBJ2-5; clone_size: NA; cdr3_aa: CASSQDPETQYF; cdr3_nt: TGCGCCAGCAGCCAAGATCCGGAGACCCAGTACTTC
v_call: TRBV5-4; d_call: TRBD2; j_call: TRBJ2-7; clone_size: NA; cdr3_aa: CASSSTGLGHEQYF; cdr3_nt: TGTGCCAGCAGCTCTACCGGACTAGGACACGAGCAGTACTTC
v_call: TRBV20-1; d_call: NA; j_call: TRBJ2-2; clone_size: NA; cdr3_aa: CSATPGGELFF; cdr3_nt: TGCAGTGCTACTCCGGGCGGGGAGCTGTTTTTT
v_call: TRBV14; d_call: NA; j_call: TRBJ2-7; clone_size: NA; cdr3_aa: CASSPEERWFDEQYF; cdr3_nt: TGTGCCAGCAGCCCTGAAGAGAGGTGGTTCGACGAGCAGTACTTC
v_call: TRBV19; d_call: NA; j_call: TRBJ2-7; clone_size: few; cdr3_aa: CATQDGTYEQYF; cdr3_nt: TGTGCCACTCAGGACGGGACCTACGAGCAGTACTTC
v_call: TRBV3-1; d_call: NA; j_call: TRBJ2-1; clone_size: NA; cdr3_aa: CASSQDGQAENEQFF; cdr3_nt: TGTGCCAGCAGCCAAGATGGCCAGGCAGAAAATGAGCAGTTCTTC
v_call: TRBV6-5; d_call: NA; j_call: TRBJ1-4; clone_size: NA; cdr3_aa: CASSYSGPTPEKLFF; cdr3_nt: TGTGCCAGCAGTTACTCGGGCCCAACCCCTGAAAAACTGTTTTTT
v_call: TRBV5-7; d_call: NA; j_call: TRBJ1-2; clone_size: NA; cdr3_aa: CASSFSDSSYGYTF; cdr3_nt: TGTGCCAGCAGCTTTTCGGATTCGTCCTATGGCTACACCTTC
v_call: TRBV6-4; d_call: TRBD1; j_call: TRBJ2-3; clone_size: NA; cdr3_aa: CASSDGTGSDTQYF; cdr3_nt: TGTGCCAGCAGTGACGGGACAGGGTCAGATACGCAGTATTTT
v_call: TRBV19; d_call: NA; j_call: TRBJ1-2; clone_size: NA; cdr3_aa: CASSIPGQSYGYTF; cdr3_nt: TGTGCCAGTAGTATCCCAGGACAATCCTATGGCTACACCTTC
v_call: TRBV27; d_call: TRBD1; j_call: TRBJ2-7; clone_size: NA; cdr3_aa: CASTPGQGSLGWYEQYF; cdr3_nt: TGTGCCAGCACGCCGGGACAGGGGTCACTCGGATGGTACGAGCAGTACTTC
v_call: TRBV6-5; d_call: NA; j_call: TRBJ1-1; clone_size: few; cdr3_aa: CASSYPQGTEAFF; cdr3_nt: TGTGCCAGCAGTTACCCACAGGGCACTGAAGCTTTCTTT
v_call: TRBV4-1; d_call: TRBD1; j_call: TRBJ2-7; clone_size: NA; cdr3_aa: CASSQDRDRGYEQYF; cdr3_nt: TGCGCCAGCAGCCAAGATCGAGACAGGGGCTACGAGCAGTACTTC
v_call: TRBV6-5; d_call: NA; j_call: TRBJ2-1; clone_size: few; cdr3_aa: CASSYDPLAPLNEQFF; cdr3_nt: TGTGCCAGCAGTTACGATCCGCTAGCCCCCCTCAATGAGCAGTTCTTC
v_call: TRBV28; d_call: NA; j_call: TRBJ2-7; clone_size: NA; cdr3_aa: CASSTGFGYEQYF; cdr3_nt: TGTGCCAGCAGTACAGGGTTTGGGTACGAGCAGTACTTC
v_call: TRBV28; d_call: NA; j_call: TRBJ2-3; clone_size: NA; cdr3_aa: CASSLIREDTQYF; cdr3_nt: TGTGCCAGCAGTTTAATCAGGGAAGATACGCAGTATTTT
v_call: TRBV7-6; d_call: NA; j_call: TRBJ2-3; clone_size: NA; cdr3_aa: CASSLDTGTDTQYF; cdr3_nt: TGTGCCAGCAGCTTAGATACAGGGACAGATACGCAGTATTTT
v_call: TRBV7-9; d_call: TRBD2; j_call: TRBJ2-7; clone_size: NA; cdr3_aa: CASSSGTSGRVPLYEQYF; cdr3_nt: TGTGCCAGCAGCTCCGGGACTAGCGGGAGAGTCCCCCTCTACGAGCAGTACTTC
v_call: TRBV20-1; d_call: NA; j_call: TRBJ2-3; clone_size: once; cdr3_aa: CSAEPGYTSTDTQYF; cdr3_nt: TGCAGTGCAGAACCGGGATACACTAGCACAGATACGCAGTATTTT
v_call: TRBV28; d_call: NA; j_call: TRBJ1-1; clone_size: NA; cdr3_aa: CASRPEGGRLTEAFF; cdr3_nt: TGTGCCAGCAGACCCGAGGGGGGGAGGCTGACTGAAGCTTTCTTT
v_call: TRBV4-1; d_call: NA; j_call: TRBJ2-5; clone_size: NA; cdr3_aa: CASSQVTLYRRGGGWETQYF; cdr3_nt: TGCGCCAGCAGCCAAGTGACGCTTTATCGGAGGGGCGGAGGTTGGGAGACCCAGTACTTC
v_call: TRBV7-8; d_call: NA; j_call: TRBJ2-1; clone_size: few; cdr3_aa: CASSHREPDINEQFF; cdr3_nt: TGTGCCAGCAGTCATCGGGAGCCCGACATCAATGAGCAGTTCTTC
v_call: TRBV6-1; d_call: NA; j_call: TRBJ2-6; clone_size: NA; cdr3_aa: CASSRLGGLYSGANVLTF; cdr3_nt: TGTGCCAGCAGTCGCCTCGGTGGCCTTTACTCTGGGGCCAACGTCCTGACTTTC
v_call: TRBV7-2; d_call: NA; j_call: TRBJ2-5; clone_size: NA; cdr3_aa: CASSYPGAGLQETQYF; cdr3_nt: TGTGCCAGCAGCTACCCGGGGGCAGGCTTACAAGAGACCCAGTACTTC
v_call: TRBV11-2; d_call: TRBD2; j_call: TRBJ2-5; clone_size: once; cdr3_aa: CASTPRQRLAGGPETQYF; cdr3_nt: TGTGCCAGCACCCCCCGCCAGAGGTTAGCGGGAGGGCCAGAGACCCAGTACTTC
v_call: TRBV6-2/TRBV6-3; d_call: TRBD2; j_call: TRBJ2-3; clone_size: NA; cdr3_aa: CASSYHPASGSTDTQYF; cdr3_nt: TGTGCCAGCAGTTACCACCCGGCTAGCGGAAGCACAGATACGCAGTATTTT
v_call: TRBV4-1; d_call: NA; j_call: TRBJ1-2; clone_size: NA; cdr3_aa: CASSQFADNYGYTF; cdr3_nt: TGCGCCAGCAGCCAATTTGCAGACAACTATGGCTACACCTTC
v_call: TRBV27; d_call: NA; j_call: TRBJ2-7; clone_size: NA; cdr3_aa: CASSSVDTIDEQYF; cdr3_nt: TGTGCCAGCAGTTCGGTGGACACCATCGACGAGCAGTACTTC
v_call: TRBV19; d_call: TRBD1; j_call: TRBJ2-7; clone_size: NA; cdr3_aa: CASSIDPGTVSYEQYF; cdr3_nt: TGTGCCAGTAGTATAGATCCGGGGACAGTTAGCTACGAGCAGTACTTC
v_call: TRBV10-3; d_call: TRBD1; j_call: TRBJ2-7; clone_size: NA; cdr3_aa: CAIRTETGRYEQYF; cdr3_nt: TGTGCCATCAGAACCGAGACAGGGCGCTACGAGCAGTACTTC
v_call: TRBV27; d_call: TRBD2; j_call: TRBJ2-1; clone_size: NA; cdr3_aa: CASSRGTSGLAYNEQFF; cdr3_nt: TGTGCCAGCAGTCGCGGGACTAGCGGACTCGCCTACAATGAGCAGTTCTTC
v_call: TRBV27; d_call: TRBD2; j_call: TRBJ2-1; clone_size: NA; cdr3_aa: CASSQTSGRLFWDNEQFF; cdr3_nt: TGTGCCAGCAGTCAAACTAGCGGCCGTCTCTTTTGGGACAATGAGCAGTTCTTC
v_call: TRBV3-1; d_call: NA; j_call: TRBJ2-2; clone_size: NA; cdr3_aa: CASSQLTFPGQPRGSNTGELFF; cdr3_nt: TGTGCCAGCAGCCAACTCACATTCCCGGGACAACCTAGAGGGTCGAACACCGGGGAGCTGTTTTTT
v_call: TRBV6-1; d_call: NA; j_call: TRBJ1-1; clone_size: NA; cdr3_aa: CASRRTSWYTEAFF; cdr3_nt: TGTGCCAGCAGACGGACCTCATGGTACACTGAAGCTTTCTTT
v_call: TRBV7-9; d_call: NA; j_call: TRBJ2-7; clone_size: NA; cdr3_aa: CASSLLPRDNEQYF; cdr3_nt: TGTGCCAGCAGCTTATTGCCCAGGGACAACGAGCAGTACTTC
v_call: TRBV12-3/TRBV12-4; d_call: NA; j_call: TRBJ2-7; clone_size: once; cdr3_aa: CASSVMGYEQYF; cdr3_nt: TGTGCCAGCAGTGTCATGGGCTACGAGCAGTACTTC
v_call: TRBV19; d_call: TRBD1; j_call: TRBJ1-1; clone_size: NA; cdr3_aa: CATEPDRGMNTEAFF; cdr3_nt: TGTGCCACCGAACCGGACAGGGGGATGAACACTGAAGCTTTCTTT
v_call: TRBV27; d_call: TRBD2; j_call: TRBJ2-7; clone_size: once; cdr3_aa: CASSPLLAVGTYEQYF; cdr3_nt: TGTGCCAGCAGTCCCCTCCTAGCGGTGGGAACCTACGAGCAGTACTTC
v_call: TRBV5-6; d_call: NA; j_call: TRBJ1-1; clone_size: few; cdr3_aa: CASSLEGVGTEAFF; cdr3_nt: TGTGCCAGCAGCTTGGAGGGCGTGGGCACTGAAGCTTTCTTT
v_call: TRBV5-6; d_call: TRBD2; j_call: TRBJ2-7; clone_size: NA; cdr3_aa: CASSLGGDERYF; cdr3_nt: TGTGCCAGCAGCCTGGGGGGGGACGAGCGGTACTTC
v_call: TRBV25-1; d_call: NA; j_call: TRBJ1-2; clone_size: NA; cdr3_aa: CASSESGASTVEGYTF; cdr3_nt: TGTGCCAGCAGTGAATCGGGGGCTAGCACTGTTGAGGGCTACACCTTC
v_call: TRBV4-2; d_call: NA; j_call: TRBJ2-7; clone_size: NA; cdr3_aa: CASSQESSGFFYEQYF; cdr3_nt: TGTGCCAGCAGCCAAGAGAGTTCAGGGTTCTTCTACGAGCAGTACTTC
v_call: TRBV10-3; d_call: NA; j_call: TRBJ1-4; clone_size: NA; cdr3_aa: CAISEAGVIEKLFF; cdr3_nt: TGTGCCATCAGTGAAGCAGGGGTAATTGAAAAACTGTTTTTT
v_call: TRBV6-2/TRBV6-3; d_call: NA; j_call: TRBJ2-2; clone_size: NA; cdr3_aa: CASSPGRDLNTGELFF; cdr3_nt: TGTGCCAGCAGTCCCGGCCGGGACTTGAACACCGGGGAGCTGTTTTTT
v_call: TRBV6-5; d_call: NA; j_call: TRBJ1-1; clone_size: NA; cdr3_aa: CASSYFQGGGTEAFF; cdr3_nt: TGTGCCAGCAGTTACTTTCAGGGAGGTGGCACTGAAGCTTTCTTT
v_call: TRBV5-5; d_call: NA; j_call: TRBJ2-7; clone_size: NA; cdr3_aa: CASSPELGTSSYEQYF; cdr3_nt: TGTGCCAGCAGCCCGGAACTAGGCACCAGCTCCTACGAGCAGTACTTC
v_call: TRBV12-3/TRBV12-4; d_call: TRBD1; j_call: TRBJ1-2; clone_size: NA; cdr3_aa: CASSLDRGLGYGYTF; cdr3_nt: TGTGCCAGCAGTTTAGACAGGGGATTGGGCTATGGCTACACCTTC
v_call: TRBV24-1; d_call: NA; j_call: TRBJ1-1; clone_size: once; cdr3_aa: CATSDLNRAGTEAFF; cdr3_nt: TGTGCCACCAGTGATTTGAACAGGGCGGGGACTGAAGCTTTCTTT
v_call: TRBV6-2/TRBV6-3; d_call: TRBD1; j_call: TRBJ2-7; clone_size: NA; cdr3_aa: CAVRDRDWGEQYF; cdr3_nt: TGTGCCGTCCGGGACAGGGATTGGGGGGAGCAGTACTTC
v_call: TRBV20-1; d_call: TRBD1; j_call: TRBJ2-1; clone_size: NA; cdr3_aa: CSASDRDYNEQFF; cdr3_nt: TGCAGTGCCTCCGACAGGGACTACAATGAGCAGTTCTTC
v_call: TRBV6-2/TRBV6-3; d_call: NA; j_call: TRBJ2-2; clone_size: NA; cdr3_aa: CASSFQVTGELFF; cdr3_nt: TGTGCCAGCAGTTTTCAGGTCACCGGGGAGCTGTTTTTT
v_call: TRBV5-1; d_call: NA; j_call: TRBJ2-3; clone_size: once; cdr3_aa: CASRDGGASTDTQYF; cdr3_nt: TGCGCCAGCAGGGACGGGGGAGCCAGCACAGATACGCAGTATTTT